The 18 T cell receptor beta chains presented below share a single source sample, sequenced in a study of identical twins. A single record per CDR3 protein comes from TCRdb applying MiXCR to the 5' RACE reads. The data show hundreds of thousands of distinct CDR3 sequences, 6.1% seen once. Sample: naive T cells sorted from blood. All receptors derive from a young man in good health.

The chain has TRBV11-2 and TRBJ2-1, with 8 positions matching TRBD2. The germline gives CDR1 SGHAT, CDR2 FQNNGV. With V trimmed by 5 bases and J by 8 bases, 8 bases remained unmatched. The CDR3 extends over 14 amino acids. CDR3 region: CASSLSGKGYEQFF. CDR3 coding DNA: TGTGCCAGCAGCCTTAGCGGGAAGGGCTATGAGCAGTTCTTC.

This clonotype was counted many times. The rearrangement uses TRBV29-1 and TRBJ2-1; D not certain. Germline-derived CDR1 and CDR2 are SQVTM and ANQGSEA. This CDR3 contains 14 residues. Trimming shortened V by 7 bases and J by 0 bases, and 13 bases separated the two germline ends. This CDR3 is CSADDWSSYNEQFF. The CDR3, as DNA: TGCAGCGCCGACGATTGGAGCTCCTACAATGAGCAGTTCTTC.

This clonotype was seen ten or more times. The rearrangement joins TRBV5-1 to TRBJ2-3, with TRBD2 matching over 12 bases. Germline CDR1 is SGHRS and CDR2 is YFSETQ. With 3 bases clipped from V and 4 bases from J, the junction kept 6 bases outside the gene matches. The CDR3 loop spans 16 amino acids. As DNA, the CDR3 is TGCGCCAGCAGCTCCGGACTAGCGGGAACATCAGATACGCAGTATTTT. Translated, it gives CASSSGLAGTSDTQYF. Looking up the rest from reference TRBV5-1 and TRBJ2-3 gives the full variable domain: KAGVTQTPRYLIKTRGQQVTLSCSPISGHRSVSWYQQTPGQGLQFLFEYFSETQRNKGNFPGRFSGRQFSNSRSEMNVSTLELGDSALYLCASSSGLAGTSDTQYFGPGTRLTVL.

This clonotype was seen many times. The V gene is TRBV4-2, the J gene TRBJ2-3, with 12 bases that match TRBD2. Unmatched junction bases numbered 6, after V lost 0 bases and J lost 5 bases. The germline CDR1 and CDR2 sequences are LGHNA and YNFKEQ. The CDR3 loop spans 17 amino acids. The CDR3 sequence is CASSQEGSSGRVDTQYF. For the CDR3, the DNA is TGTGCCAGCAGCCAAGAGGGGTCTAGCGGGAGGGTAGATACGCAGTATTTT.

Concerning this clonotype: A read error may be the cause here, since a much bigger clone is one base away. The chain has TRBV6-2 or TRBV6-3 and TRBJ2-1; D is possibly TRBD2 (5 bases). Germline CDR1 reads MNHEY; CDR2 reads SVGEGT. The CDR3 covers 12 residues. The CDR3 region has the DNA TGTGCCAGCAGCTCCCTCGGAGGCGGGCAGTCCTTC. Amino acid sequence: CASSSLGGGQSF.

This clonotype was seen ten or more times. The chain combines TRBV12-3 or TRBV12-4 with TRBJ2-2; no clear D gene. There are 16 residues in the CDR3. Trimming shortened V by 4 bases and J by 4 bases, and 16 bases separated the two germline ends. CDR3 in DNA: TGTGCCAGCAGTTCGTTAACCTCCCCGGCCACCGGGGAGCTGTTTTTT. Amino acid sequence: CASSSLTSPATGELFF.

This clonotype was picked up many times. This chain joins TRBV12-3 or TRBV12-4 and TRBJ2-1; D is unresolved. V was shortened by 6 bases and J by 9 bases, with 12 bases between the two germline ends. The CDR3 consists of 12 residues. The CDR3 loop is CASSLSYGEQFF. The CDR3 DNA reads TGTGCCAGCAGCTTATCGTATGGTGAGCAGTTCTTC.

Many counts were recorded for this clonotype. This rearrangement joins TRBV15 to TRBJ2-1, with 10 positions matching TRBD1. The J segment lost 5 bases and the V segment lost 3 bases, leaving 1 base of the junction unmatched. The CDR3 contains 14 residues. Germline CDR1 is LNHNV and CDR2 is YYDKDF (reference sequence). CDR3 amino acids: CATSRGTGDNEQFF. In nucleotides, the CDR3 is TGTGCCACCAGCAGGGGGACAGGGGACAATGAGCAGTTCTTC.

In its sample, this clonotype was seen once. CDR3 amino acids: CASSYSSKVFRDGQETQYF. The CDR3 nucleotides are TGTGCCAGCAGTTACTCGAGTAAGGTGTTTAGGGACGGGCAAGAGACCCAGTACTTC. This chain links TRBV6-2 or TRBV6-3 with TRBJ2-5, with D tentatively TRBD1 or TRBD2 (5 bases each). V dropped 0 bases and J dropped 2 bases, with 22 bases sitting between them. This CDR3 spans 19 amino acids. Germline V gene lookup returns CDR1 MNHEY and CDR2 SVGEGT.

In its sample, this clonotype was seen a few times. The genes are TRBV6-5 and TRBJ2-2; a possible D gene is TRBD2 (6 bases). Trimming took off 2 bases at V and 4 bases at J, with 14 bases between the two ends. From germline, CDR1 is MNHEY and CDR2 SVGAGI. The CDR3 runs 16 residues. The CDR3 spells CASSYDGDSSTGELFF. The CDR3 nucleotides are TGTGCCAGCAGTTACGATGGGGACTCGAGCACCGGGGAGCTGTTTTTT.

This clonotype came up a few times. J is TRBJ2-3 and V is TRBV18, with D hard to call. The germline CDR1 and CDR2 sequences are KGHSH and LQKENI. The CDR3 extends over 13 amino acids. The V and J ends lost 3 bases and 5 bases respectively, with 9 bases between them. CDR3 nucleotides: TGTGCCAGCTCACCTCACTCGGGAGATACGCAGTATTTT. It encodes CASSPHSGDTQYF.

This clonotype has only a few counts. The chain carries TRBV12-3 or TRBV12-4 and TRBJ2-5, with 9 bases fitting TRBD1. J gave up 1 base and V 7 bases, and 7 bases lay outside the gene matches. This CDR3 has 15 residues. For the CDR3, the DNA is TGTGCCAGCAAGCCGACAGGGGGAGTCCAAGAGACCCAGTACTTC. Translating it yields CASKPTGGVQETQYF.

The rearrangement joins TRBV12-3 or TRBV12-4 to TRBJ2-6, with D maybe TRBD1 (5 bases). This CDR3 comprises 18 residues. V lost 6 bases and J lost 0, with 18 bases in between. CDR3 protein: CASSLRRTSPSGANVLTF. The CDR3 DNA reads TGTGCCAGCAGCCTTCGAAGGACATCACCCTCTGGGGCCAACGTCCTGACTTTC.

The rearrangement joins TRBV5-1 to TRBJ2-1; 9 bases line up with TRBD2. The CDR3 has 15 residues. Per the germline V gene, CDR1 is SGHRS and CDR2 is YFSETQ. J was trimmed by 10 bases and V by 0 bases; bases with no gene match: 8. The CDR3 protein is CASSLVASGTPEQFF. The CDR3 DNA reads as TGCGCCAGCAGCTTGGTTGCTAGCGGGACGCCCGAGCAGTTCTTC. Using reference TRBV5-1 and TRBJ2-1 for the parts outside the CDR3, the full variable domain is KAGVTQTPRYLIKTRGQQVTLSCSPISGHRSVSWYQQTPGQGLQFLFEYFSETQRNKGNFPGRFSGRQFSNSRSEMNVSTLELGDSALYLCASSLVASGTPEQFFGPGTRLTVL.

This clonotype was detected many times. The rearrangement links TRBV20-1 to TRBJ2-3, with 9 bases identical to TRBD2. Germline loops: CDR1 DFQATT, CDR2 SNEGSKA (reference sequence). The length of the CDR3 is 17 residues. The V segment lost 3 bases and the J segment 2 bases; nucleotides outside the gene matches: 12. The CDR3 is CSASIPSGNPYTDTQYF. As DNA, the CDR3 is TGCAGTGCTAGTATCCCTAGCGGGAATCCATACACAGATACGCAGTATTTT.

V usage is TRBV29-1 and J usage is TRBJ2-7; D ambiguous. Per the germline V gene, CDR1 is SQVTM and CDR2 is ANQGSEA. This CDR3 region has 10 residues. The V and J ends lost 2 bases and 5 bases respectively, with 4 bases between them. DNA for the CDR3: TGCAGCGTTGAAAACCACGAGCAGTACTTC. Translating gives CSVENHEQYF.

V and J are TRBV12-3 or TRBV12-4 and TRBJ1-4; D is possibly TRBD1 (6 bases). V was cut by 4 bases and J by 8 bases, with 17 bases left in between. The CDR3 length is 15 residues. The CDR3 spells CASSWLRGDEEKLFF. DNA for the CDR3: TGTGCCAGCAGTTGGCTCAGGGGAGACGAGGAAAAACTGTTTTTT.

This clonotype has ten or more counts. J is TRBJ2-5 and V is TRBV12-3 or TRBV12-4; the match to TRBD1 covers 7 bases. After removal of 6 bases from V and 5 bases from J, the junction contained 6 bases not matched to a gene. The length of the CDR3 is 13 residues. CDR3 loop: CASRGQLGETQYF. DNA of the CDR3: TGTGCCAGCAGGGGACAGTTGGGGGAGACCCAGTACTTC.